The 6 T cell receptor beta chains given below trace back to one sample, sequenced in a study of CD8 T cells in Susac syndrome (dated by TCRdb to between 2018 and 2021). Library method: the immunoSEQ multiplex PCR assay. RNA was extracted using the RNeasy kit, and roughly 0.5 to 1 microgram was reverse transcribed with random hexamers. TCRdb applied fastp at Q25 and MiXCR to the public reads, then kept only in-frame beta chains. CDR3 protein sequences are deduplicated, and each keeps its most common genes and DNA. This sample comprises 100,000 to 110,000 distinct CDR3 sequences, nearly 97% of them detected only once. The ten biggest clones cover approximately 0.3% of the sample. Source material: CD8+ T cells from PBMCs. The receptors were gathered from a human donor with Susac syndrome.

The CDR3 bases are TGCAGCGTTGGAGGTGCTAATGAGCAGTTCTTC. It encodes CSVGGANEQFF. This chain links TRBV29-1 with TRBJ2-1, with unresolved D. This CDR3 region has 11 residues. The V end lost 4 bases, the J end lost 7 bases, and 8 bases lay between the germline ends. CDR1 and CDR2 from the germline V gene are SQVTM and ANQGSEA.

V gene TRBV25-1 combines with J gene TRBJ2-1; weak D call: TRBD2 (5 bases). CDR3 length: 15 residues. Germline V gene sequence: CDR1 MGHDK, CDR2 SYGVNS. V was pared by 6 bases and J by 6 bases, with 18 bases between. The CDR3 reads CASSDGLTPPNEQFF. In DNA, the CDR3 is TGTGCCAGCAGCGACGGACTGACTCCTCCCAATGAGCAGTTCTTC.

This chain uses TRBV28 with TRBJ2-5; 7 positions agree with TRBD2. CDR3 size: 12 residues. The J segment lost 5 bases and the V segment lost 11 bases, leaving 8 bases of the junction unmatched. Germline assignment: CDR1 MDHEN and CDR2 SYDVKM. This chain's CDR3 is CALGGIGETQYF. In DNA, the CDR3 is TGTGCCCTGGGGGGGATAGGCGAGACCCAGTACTTC.

This chain links TRBV19 with TRBJ1-1; D is unresolved. Germline lookup yields CDR1 LNHDA and CDR2 SQIVND (reference sequence). Between the trimmed V and J ends, which lost 8 bases and 1 base, there was a span of 11 bases. This CDR3 is 13 amino acids long. The CDR3: CASLDRPNTEAFF. In DNA, the CDR3 is TGTGCCAGTTTGGACCGCCCGAACACTGAAGCTTTCTTT.

The rearrangement links TRBV28 to TRBJ2-4; 8 nucleotides line up with TRBD2. The CDR3 has 14 amino acids. Trimming at V came to 3 bases and at J to 8 bases, leaving 6 bases not matched to a gene. Germline CDR1 MDHEN, CDR2 SYDVKM. CDR3 residues: CASSFEAGEDIQYF. The CDR3 nucleotides read TGTGCCAGCAGTTTCGAAGCGGGAGAGGACATTCAGTACTTC.

The chain couples TRBV15 to TRBJ1-1, with TRBD1 matching over 7 bases. This CDR3 region has 18 residues. V lost 8 bases, J lost 5 bases, and 23 bases stayed unmatched. Germline CDR1 LNHNV, CDR2 YYDKDF (reference sequence). In DNA form, the CDR3 reads TGTGCCACCCTCCCCCCCGTCAGAGACCAGGGGGTGAGGACTGAAGCTTTCTTT. This codes for CATLPPVRDQGVRTEAFF.